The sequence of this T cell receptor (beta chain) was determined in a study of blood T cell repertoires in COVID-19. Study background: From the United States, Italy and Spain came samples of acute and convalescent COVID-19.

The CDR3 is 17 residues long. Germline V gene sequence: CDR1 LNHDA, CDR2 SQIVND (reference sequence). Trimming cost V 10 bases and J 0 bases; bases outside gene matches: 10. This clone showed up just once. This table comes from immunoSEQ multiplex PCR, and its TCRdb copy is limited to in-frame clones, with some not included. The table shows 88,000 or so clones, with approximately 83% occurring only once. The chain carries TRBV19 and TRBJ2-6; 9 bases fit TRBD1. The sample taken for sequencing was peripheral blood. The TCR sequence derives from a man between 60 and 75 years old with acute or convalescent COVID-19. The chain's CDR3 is CATMDRGLPSGANVLTF. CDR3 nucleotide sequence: TGTGCCACTATGGACAGGGGACTTCCCTCTGGGGCCAACGTCCTGACTTTC.